The 25 T cell receptor beta chains given below trace back to one sample, sequenced in a study of blood T cells in healthy people across ages. Through a sample-barcoded 5' primer and a J-beta primer mix, a second PCR was run for roughly 7 to 11 cycles. TCRdb analysed the 5' RACE reads with MiXCR anew, one entry per CDR3 protein. Counted here are 850,000 to 1,100,000 distinct CDR3 sequences, more than 30% occurring once; the ten biggest clones make up around 12%. The sequencing input was blood. These receptors were collected from a man in his late teens or twenties in good health.

Regarding this clonotype: A read error may be the cause here, since a much bigger clone is one base away. J is TRBJ2-1 and V is TRBV9; 8 nucleotides line up with TRBD2. The DNA end favors TRBJ2-7, so the J call may be wrong. CDR1 is SGDLS and CDR2 is YYNGEE in the germline V gene. The CDR3 is 18 amino acids. Here the CDR3 DNA reads TGTGCCAGCAGCCGGGCAACGTTAGCGGGGAGCTCCTACAATGAGCAGTACTTC. Residues: CASSRATLAGSSYNEQYF.

The chain employs TRBV20-1 and TRBJ2-3; 11 bases align to TRBD2. The CDR3 length is 17 residues. The V gene end was trimmed by 5 bases and the J gene end by 2 bases; junction bases not matched to a gene: 12. In germline, CDR1 is DFQATT, CDR2 SNEGSKA (reference sequence). This chain's CDR3 is CSAHGLAGAPNTDTQYF. In nucleotides, the CDR3 is TGCAGTGCTCATGGACTAGCGGGTGCCCCGAACACAGATACGCAGTATTTT.

CDR3 loop: CSVGEGSNSPLHF. The DNA of the CDR3 is TGCAGCGTTGGTGAGGGATCAAATTCACCCCTCCACTTT. The chain has TRBV29-1 and TRBJ1-6, with D hard to call. The germline V and J ends were trimmed by 4 bases and 7 bases, with 11 bases remaining between them. Germline CDR1 reads SQVTM; CDR2 reads ANQGSEA. This CDR3 region has 13 residues.

The V call is TRBV20-1, the J call TRBJ2-5; D assignment may be TRBD1 or TRBD2 (5 bases each). CDR1 is DFQATT and CDR2 is SNEGSKA in the germline V gene (reference sequence). CDR3 length equals 12 residues. Trimming stripped 5 bases from V and 4 bases from J, with 11 bases between. This chain's CDR3 is CSAGRDGETQYF. For the CDR3, the DNA is TGCAGTGCTGGCCGGGACGGAGAGACCCAGTACTTC.

The chain uses TRBV9 and TRBJ1-4; 8 nucleotides align to TRBD1. This CDR3 contains 15 residues. CDR1 SGDLS and CDR2 YYNGEE come from the germline V gene. Losses at the gene ends were 4 bases for V and 6 bases for J; bases not matched to a gene: 8. The CDR3 region is CASSPRTGRDEKLFF. The DNA of the CDR3 is TGTGCCAGCAGCCCCCGGACAGGGAGAGATGAAAAACTGTTTTTT.

The chain uses TRBV7-2 and TRBJ2-7; no firm D call. Trimming shortened V by 2 bases and J by 6 bases, and 8 bases separated the two germline ends. This CDR3 region has 12 residues. Germline-derived CDR1 and CDR2 are SGHTA and FQGNSA. CDR3 loop: CASSLPNSEQYF. CDR3 coding DNA: TGTGCCAGCAGCTTACCGAATAGCGAGCAGTACTTC. The variable domain in full, completed from reference TRBV7-2 and TRBJ2-7, reads GAGVSQSPSNKVTEKGKDVELRCDPISGHTALYWYRQSLGQGLEFLIYFQGNSAPDKSGLPSDRFSAERTGGSVSTLTIQRTQQEDSAVYLCASSLPNSEQYFGPGTRLTVT.

This clonotype was counted a few times. The chain carries TRBV5-1 and TRBJ2-1; 7 bases line up with TRBD2. V lost 4 bases and J lost 2; bases outside the gene matches: 9. Germline V gene data show CDR1 as SGHRS and CDR2 as YFSETQ. This CDR3 has 16 amino acids. The CDR3 DNA reads TGCGCCAGCAGCCAAAAATCCGGGGGGACCTACAATGAGCAGTTCTTC. Protein sequence: CASSQKSGGTYNEQFF.

This clonotype showed up just a few times. The V call is TRBV5-5, the J call TRBJ2-1, with 7 nucleotides matching TRBD1. This CDR3 comprises 15 residues. V lost 0 bases, J lost 4 bases, and 4 bases stayed unmatched. Per germline, CDR1 SGHKS and CDR2 YYEKEE (reference sequence). CDR3 DNA: TGTGCCAGCAGCTTGGGGGACAGTGTTTACAATGAGCAGTTCTTC. Amino acid sequence: CASSLGDSVYNEQFF.

V and J are TRBV5-1 and TRBJ2-5; D remains unclear. CDR3 length: 12 residues. The germline V and J ends were trimmed by 0 bases and 12 bases, with 12 bases remaining between them. CDR1 is SGHRS and CDR2 is YFSETQ in the germline V gene. CDR3: CASSLGSFLEYF. The CDR3 DNA reads as TGCGCCAGCAGCTTGGGATCCTTCTTAGAGTACTTC.

The chain uses TRBV6-6 and TRBJ2-3; no definite D call. Germline V gene data show CDR1 as MNHNY and CDR2 as SVGAGI (reference sequence). CDR3 length: 13 amino acids. The V end was cut by 7 bases, the J end by 5 bases, with 13 bases between. The CDR3 spells CASNTNPQDTQYF. DNA for the CDR3: TGTGCCAGCAATACTAACCCACAAGATACGCAGTATTTT.

A few counts support this clonotype. The rearrangement joins TRBV20-1 to TRBJ2-2; tentatively, D is TRBD1 (5 bases). V was pared by 6 bases and J by 0 bases, with 17 bases between. CDR3 length: 16 amino acids. Germline lookup yields CDR1 DFQATT and CDR2 SNEGSKA (reference sequence). In DNA, the CDR3 is TGCAGTGCCTTCCGCCAGGGAAGGGCGAACACCGGGGAGCTGTTTTTT. It encodes CSAFRQGRANTGELFF.

This chain joins TRBV10-3 and TRBJ2-7; 10 nucleotides match TRBD2. V shed 9 bases and J 4 bases; nucleotides not matched to a gene: 3. Germline CDR1 reads ENHRY; CDR2 reads SYGVKD. The CDR3 runs 12 residues. CDR3 coding DNA: TGTGCCATAAGGACTAGCGGATACGAGCAGTACTTC. Translated: CAIRTSGYEQYF.

This clonotype was detected only a few times. The V call is TRBV6-5, the J call TRBJ1-2; 9 nucleotides match TRBD1. V lost 6 bases to trimming and J lost 6 bases; unmatched junction nucleotides: 8. Germline V gene sequence: CDR1 MNHEY, CDR2 SVGAGI. This CDR3 spans 14 amino acids. The CDR3 here is CASRQTGGPDGYTF. The CDR3 nucleotides read TGTGCCAGCAGGCAAACAGGGGGCCCGGATGGCTACACCTTC.

This clonotype was counted only a few times. The rearrangement uses TRBV4-2 and TRBJ1-1; TRBD1 matches at 7 bases. Looked up from germline, CDR1 is LGHNA and CDR2 is YNFKEQ. V shed 4 bases and J 1 base; nucleotides not matched to a gene: 9. The CDR3 is made up of 16 amino acids. This chain's CDR3 is CASSPSRNRGNTEAFF. The CDR3 DNA reads TGTGCCAGCAGCCCCAGTCGAAACAGGGGGAACACTGAAGCTTTCTTT.

This clonotype has only a few counts. V usage is TRBV12-3 or TRBV12-4 and J usage is TRBJ2-1; no clear D. V lost 4 bases to trimming and J lost 8 bases, with 6 bases between them. The CDR3 length is 11 residues. The CDR3 sequence is CASSSKYEQFF. CDR3 DNA: TGTGCCAGCAGTTCCAAATATGAGCAGTTCTTC.

This clonotype was counted only a few times. The rearrangement uses TRBV12-3 or TRBV12-4 and TRBJ2-4, with a weak D call TRBD1 (7 bases). The V gene lost 6 bases and the J gene lost 0 bases, with 15 bases spanning the gap. The CDR3 spans 16 residues. In DNA, the CDR3 is TGTGCCAGCAGCCATGGGGGGACAGTAGCCAAAAACATTCAGTACTTC. It yields the protein CASSHGGTVAKNIQYF.

The chain couples TRBV30 to TRBJ1-2; D is perhaps TRBD1 (5 bases). This CDR3 comprises 15 residues. Germline assignment: CDR1 GTSNPN and CDR2 SVGIG (reference sequence). V dropped 4 bases and J dropped 0 bases, with 15 bases sitting between them. CDR3 loop: CAWTPGAEANYGYTF. Written as DNA, the CDR3 is TGTGCCTGGACCCCCGGGGCGGAAGCTAACTATGGCTACACCTTC. Drawing the rest from reference TRBV30 and TRBJ1-2, the complete variable domain is SQTIHQWPATLVQPVGSPLSLECTVEGTSNPNLYWYRQAAGRGLQLLFYSVGIGQISSEVPQNLSASRPQDRQFILSSKKLLLSDSGFYLCAWTPGAEANYGYTFGSGTRLTVV.

The table lists this clonotype with many counts. J is TRBJ2-7 and V is TRBV10-3; 7 nucleotides match TRBD1. V trimming: 8 bases; J trimming: 2 bases; junction bases outside the gene matches: 6. CDR1 ENHRY and CDR2 SYGVKD come from the germline V gene. This CDR3 spans 13 amino acids. The CDR3 region has the DNA TGTGCCATCTCGCCCGGGACAGCCTACGAGCAGTACTTC. It specifies CAISPGTAYEQYF.

This clonotype was seen ten or more times. The chain links TRBV6-5 to TRBJ2-3; D possibly corresponds to TRBD2 (6 bases). This CDR3 spans 14 amino acids. Germline CDR1 reads MNHEY; CDR2 reads SVGAGI. Trimming stripped 4 bases from V and 2 bases from J, with 10 bases between. The CDR3 reads CASSLEGFTDTQYF. CDR3 DNA: TGTGCCAGCAGTTTGGAGGGGTTCACAGATACGCAGTATTTT.

This chain connects TRBV6-5 to TRBJ2-1; a possible D gene is TRBD1 (6 bases). The CDR3 covers 15 residues. Germline values: CDR1 MNHEY, CDR2 SVGAGI. Trimming removed 2 bases at V and 2 bases at J, with 10 bases between. The CDR3 protein is CASSYEQGAYNEQFF. The CDR3 DNA reads as TGTGCCAGCAGTTACGAACAGGGCGCCTACAATGAGCAGTTCTTC.

DNA for the CDR3: TGCGCCAGCAGCTTATCCCCGGTCACCCAGTACTTC. Its protein product is CASSLSPVTQYF. The rearrangement joins TRBV5-1 to TRBJ2-5; D gene ambiguous. Trimming cost V 2 bases and J 8 bases, with 10 bases left between them. The CDR3 has 12 residues. Germline V gene sequence: CDR1 SGHRS, CDR2 YFSETQ.

This clonotype turned up a few times. Its ends do not fully match the called genes, so a read error is possible. This chain connects TRBV4-3 to TRBJ2-3; D is possibly TRBD2 (5 bases). The CDR3 is made up of 14 amino acids. The germline CDR1 and CDR2 sequences are LGHNA and YSLEER. CDR3 bases: TGCGCCAGCAGCCAAGGTGGAGGCACAGATAAGCAGTATTTT. Amino acid sequence: CASSQGGGTDKQYF.

The CDR3 nucleotides are TGTGCCAGCAGATCTACGTTGCCTGAGACAGACAATCAGCCCCAGCATTTT. Translation gives CASRSTLPETDNQPQHF. The chain is built from TRBV3-1 and TRBJ1-5; D is perhaps TRBD1 (5 bases). This CDR3 is 17 amino acids long. Germline V CDR1 and CDR2: LGHDT, YNNKEL (reference sequence). The ends were cut back, 6 bases at V and 3 bases at J, with 21 bases in the middle.

The V gene is TRBV12-3 or TRBV12-4, the J gene TRBJ1-6; TRBD1 is a possible D gene (6 bases). CDR3 size: 13 residues. The ends were cut back, 6 bases at V and 10 bases at J, with 13 bases in the middle. The CDR3 sequence: CASRPGQSSPLHF. The CDR3 DNA follows: TGTGCCAGCAGACCGGGACAAAGCTCACCCCTCCACTTT.

The rearrangement links TRBV12-5 to TRBJ2-5; 7 bases are a match to TRBD1. The germline CDR1 and CDR2 sequences are LGHNT and FRNRAP. Unmatched junction bases numbered 9, after V lost 0 bases and J lost 5 bases. This CDR3 contains 16 residues. The CDR3 loop is CASGLVKAGGAETQYF. CDR3 DNA sequence: TGTGCTAGTGGTTTGGTAAAGGCAGGGGGAGCGGAGACCCAGTACTTC.